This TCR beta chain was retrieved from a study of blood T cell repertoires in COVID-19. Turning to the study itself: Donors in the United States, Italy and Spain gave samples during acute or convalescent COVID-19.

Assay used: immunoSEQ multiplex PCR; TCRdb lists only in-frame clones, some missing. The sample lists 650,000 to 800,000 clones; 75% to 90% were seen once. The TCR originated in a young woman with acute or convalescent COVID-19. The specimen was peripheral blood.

CDR3 loop: CASSKRARGFEGQPQHF. The CDR3 coding sequence is TGTGCCAGCAGCAAAAGGGCACGGGGTTTTGAAGGTCAGCCCCAGCATTTT. The chain recombines TRBV21-1 with TRBJ1-5. TRBV21-1 has pseudogene status. CDR3 length: 17 amino acids.